What follows are 26 T cell receptor beta chains derived from one specimen sequenced in a study of human T cells and chemical hapten exposure. The time point is: pre-sensitization, week 0. Regarding treatment: therapeutic diphenylcyclopropenone sensitization with weekly scalp DPC. In TCRdb, the RACE reads were re-called with MiXCR into one record per CDR3 protein. The data show 150,000 to 200,000 distinct CDR3 sequences, approximately 31% seen once. The sequencing used whole blood, collected in connection with sensitization to the hapten diphenylcyclopropenone (DPC). Source of these receptors: a woman in her 30s with alopecia areata. Some clones in this sample may be carry-over from other donors' samples.

V usage is TRBV5-1 and J usage is TRBJ2-3, with TRBD1 matching over 10 bases. CDR3 length: 15 residues. V shed 1 base and J 4 bases; nucleotides not matched to a gene: 3. From germline, CDR1 is SGHRS and CDR2 YFSETQ. This CDR3 reads CASSLYGQGADTQYF. The CDR3 coding sequence is TGCGCCAGCAGCTTGTACGGACAGGGGGCAGATACGCAGTATTTT.

This clonotype was seen a few times. The rearrangement links TRBV29-1 to TRBJ2-3; TRBD1 or TRBD2 may be the D gene (5 bases each). Trimming removed 6 bases from V and 3 bases from J, with 16 bases in between. This CDR3 has 14 residues. Per germline, CDR1 SQVTM and CDR2 ANQGSEA. CDR3 sequence (DNA): TGCAGCGTGGTTCCGGGACGACGGACAGATACGCAGTATTTT. This sequence encodes CSVVPGRRTDTQYF.

This rearrangement joins TRBV27 to TRBJ2-7; the match to TRBD2 covers 14 bases. The CDR3 spans 14 residues. Per the germline V gene, CDR1 is MNHEY and CDR2 is SMNVEV (reference sequence). The V and J ends lost 6 bases and 2 bases, in that order; junction bases with no gene match: 0. The CDR3 coding sequence is TGTGCCAGCAGGGGACTAGCGGGGGCCTACGAGCAGTACTTC. This translates into CASRGLAGAYEQYF.

Only a few counts were recorded for this clonotype. This chain uses TRBV6-2 or TRBV6-3 with TRBJ2-5; D unclear. Germline V gives CDR1 MNHEY, CDR2 SVGEGT. The V end was cut by 3 bases, the J end by 1 base, with 3 bases between. This CDR3 region has 12 residues. The CDR3 sequence is CASSYTQETQYF. CDR3 in DNA: TGTGCCAGCAGTTATACCCAAGAGACCCAGTACTTC.

Only a few counts were recorded for this clonotype. The chain joins TRBV6-5 to TRBJ2-1, with D uncertain. Germline V gene sequence: CDR1 MNHEY, CDR2 SVGAGI. Trimming pared 6 bases from V and 5 bases from J, leaving 11 bases between. CDR3 length equals 13 residues. This chain's CDR3 is CASSPWADNEQFF. CDR3 in DNA: TGTGCCAGCAGCCCCTGGGCAGACAATGAGCAGTTCTTC.

The V call is TRBV11-2, the J call TRBJ1-1; weak D call: TRBD1 (5 bases). Germline V gene lookup returns CDR1 SGHAT and CDR2 FQNNGV. The CDR3 sequence is 14 residues long. Trimming removed 5 bases at V and 1 base at J, with 11 bases between. CDR3: CASSIQQGNTEAFF. The DNA of the CDR3 is TGTGCCAGCAGCATCCAGCAGGGGAACACTGAAGCTTTCTTT.

Many counts were recorded for this clonotype. The J gene is TRBJ2-5, the V gene TRBV5-6; 8 bases fit TRBD2. V shed 0 bases, J shed 4 bases, and the junction held 2 bases outside the gene matches. The length of the CDR3 is 14 residues. Germline V gene data show CDR1 as SGHDT and CDR2 as YYEEEE. The CDR3 protein is CASSLAGGAETQYF. In DNA, the CDR3 is TGTGCCAGCAGCTTGGCGGGGGGGGCAGAGACCCAGTACTTC.

The chain recombines TRBV30 with TRBJ1-2; the match to TRBD1 covers 11 bases. Germline CDR1 GTSNPN, CDR2 SVGIG (reference sequence). V lost 5 bases to trimming and J lost 2 bases; unmatched junction nucleotides: 7. The CDR3 covers 15 residues. CDR3 in amino acids: CAWDGTGGRNYGYTF. In DNA form, the CDR3 reads TGTGCCTGGGACGGGACAGGGGGTCGGAACTATGGCTACACCTTC.

This clonotype was observed a single time. A single base separates this from a much larger clone, so it may be a read error. Since the CDR3 does not end with the conserved phenylalanine or tryptophan, this likely comes from a read error. This chain connects TRBV6-1 to TRBJ2-1; the D gene is possibly TRBD2 (5 bases). The CDR3 sequence is 16 residues long. The germline V gene encodes CDR1 MNHNS and CDR2 SASEGT. Trimming removed 1 base from V and 2 bases from J, with 12 bases in between. CDR3 amino acids: CASSEVDTGTYNEQFS. DNA of the CDR3: TGTGCCAGCAGTGAAGTAGACACGGGGACCTACAATGAGCAGTTCTCC.

This clonotype was seen more than once but under ten times. The rearrangement joins TRBV28 to TRBJ1-1, with D unresolved. V lost 1 base, J lost 4 bases, and 10 bases lay in between. CDR3 length: 14 residues. Germline values: CDR1 MDHEN, CDR2 SYDVKM. The CDR3 protein is CASSLYGKGTEAFF. Written as DNA, the CDR3 is TGTGCCAGCAGTTTATACGGGAAGGGCACTGAAGCTTTCTTT. The full variable domain, completed using reference TRBV28 and TRBJ1-1, is DVKVTQSSRYLVKRTGEKVFLECVQDMDHENMFWYRQDPGLGLRLIYFSYDVKMKEKGDIPEGYSVSREKKERFSLILESASTNQTSMYLCASSLYGKGTEAFFGQGTRLTVV.

This clonotype was seen a handful of times. This chain joins TRBV21-1 and TRBJ1-1; the table's D call TRBD1 went unverified against the DNA. TRBV21-1 constitutes a pseudogene. The CDR3 totals 20 residues. In DNA form, the CDR3 reads TGTGCCAGCAGCAATTGGAGGGGCGCGCATTATCTTTTCGTAAACACTGAAGCTTTCTTT. Its translation: CASSNWRGAHYLFVNTEAFF.

J is TRBJ1-1 and V is TRBV28; a weak D match, TRBD1 (6 bases). CDR1 and CDR2 from the germline V gene are MDHEN and SYDVKM. The CDR3 is 14 amino acids. The germline V and J ends were trimmed by 6 bases and 0 bases, with 11 bases remaining between them. DNA for the CDR3: TGTGCCAGCAGGGACGGACAGTTGAACACTGAAGCTTTCTTT. Protein sequence: CASRDGQLNTEAFF.

The rearrangement joins TRBV2 to TRBJ1-1; possible D gene TRBD1, 5 bases. Germline V gives CDR1 SNHLY, CDR2 FYNNEI. Trimming took 3 bases from V and 1 from J, leaving 12 bases between them. This CDR3 comprises 15 residues. As DNA, the CDR3 is TGTGCCAGCAGTGAGTTGGCAGGGTCGAACACTGAAGCTTTCTTT. Its protein is CASSELAGSNTEAFF.

This clonotype has more than one count but fewer than ten. J is TRBJ2-3 and V is TRBV5-6; D tentatively fits TRBD1 or TRBD2 (5 bases each). Per germline, CDR1 SGHDT and CDR2 YYEEEE. This CDR3 contains 15 residues. The V end lost 1 base, the J end lost 1 base, and 10 bases lay between the germline ends. As DNA, the CDR3 is TGTGCCAGCAGCTTGACTGTGGGGGGCACAGATACGCAGTATTTT. It translates to CASSLTVGGTDTQYF.

This clonotype was observed a handful of times. The chain carries TRBV28 and TRBJ1-4; 11 bases align to TRBD1. The germline V gene encodes CDR1 MDHEN and CDR2 SYDVKM. The V gene end was trimmed by 5 bases and the J gene end by 7 bases; junction bases not matched to a gene: 12. CDR3 length: 17 amino acids. In DNA form, the CDR3 reads TGTGCCAGCAGTCTCACAGGACAGGGGGCCATGAGTGAAAAACTGTTTTTT. It specifies CASSLTGQGAMSEKLFF.

This clonotype was observed a handful of times. The genes are TRBV5-1 and TRBJ2-5; possibly TRBD2 for D (5 bases). From germline, CDR1 is SGHRS and CDR2 YFSETQ. Deletions cut 3 bases from V and 3 bases from J, with 9 bases between. This CDR3 is 13 amino acids long. The CDR3 is CASSYGLKETQYF. In DNA form, the CDR3 reads TGCGCCAGCAGCTACGGACTTAAAGAGACCCAGTACTTC.

The CDR3 nucleotides read TGCGCCAGCAGCCGGCGGGGGGGGGGCACAGATACGCAGTATTTT. It specifies CASSRRGGGTDTQYF. V usage is TRBV4-3 and J usage is TRBJ2-3; 9 positions agree with TRBD2. This CDR3 comprises 15 residues. The junction had 3 bases not matched to a gene; V was cut back by 4 bases and J by 1 base. In germline, CDR1 is LGHNA, CDR2 YSLEER.

V gene TRBV18 combines with J gene TRBJ1-1; possible D gene TRBD1, 6 bases. This CDR3 has 15 residues. V was pared by 3 bases and J by 7 bases, with 18 bases between. CDR1 is KGHSH and CDR2 is LQKENI in the germline V gene. The CDR3 nucleotides read TGTGCCAGCTCACCGCTGGACCAGGGGTACAGTGAAGCTTTCTTT. Amino acids: CASSPLDQGYSEAFF.

Here the CDR3 reads CASSSNAGGNSYNSPLHF. The CDR3 nucleotides read TGCGCCAGCAGCTCGAACGCGGGGGGCAACTCCTATAATTCACCCCTCCACTTT. V gene TRBV5-1 combines with J gene TRBJ1-6; D may be TRBD1 (6 bases). Germline values: CDR1 SGHRS, CDR2 YFSETQ. This CDR3 has 18 amino acids. Trimming cost V 3 bases and J 0 bases, with 16 bases left between them.

This clonotype appeared a few times. The V gene is TRBV10-3, the J gene TRBJ2-5; D possibly corresponds to TRBD2 (6 bases). Trimming cost V 8 bases and J 2 bases, with 9 bases left between them. Germline V gives CDR1 ENHRY, CDR2 SYGVKD. CDR3 length equals 12 residues. CDR3 protein: CAIGGIQETQYF. As DNA, the CDR3 is TGTGCCATCGGGGGGATACAAGAGACCCAGTACTTC.

The rearrangement joins TRBV6-2 or TRBV6-3 to TRBJ2-1, with D possibly matching TRBD2 (6 bases). Germline CDR1 is MNHEY and CDR2 is SVGEGT. The ends were cut back, 7 bases at V and 12 bases at J, with 16 bases in the middle. This CDR3 is 12 amino acids long. CDR3 in DNA: TGTGCCAGCACCCCGGTGGGGGGAGGGCAGTTCTTC. It encodes CASTPVGGGQFF.

This clonotype was counted a few times. This sequence joins TRBV28 and TRBJ1-1; unclear D gene. The CDR3 contains 12 residues. The ends were cut back, 1 base at V and 5 bases at J, with 5 bases in the middle. CDR1 is MDHEN, CDR2 SYDVKM, per germline. CDR3 DNA: TGTGCCAGCAGTTTATTGAGTACTGAAGCTTTCTTT. Protein: CASSLLSTEAFF.

This chain links TRBV9 with TRBJ2-1; TRBD2 is a possible D gene (6 bases). Germline V gene data show CDR1 as SGDLS and CDR2 as YYNGEE. The CDR3 is made up of 14 amino acids. The V end was cut by 2 bases, the J end by 6 bases, with 12 bases between. CDR3 in DNA: TGTGCCAGCAGCGTGTCTGGGGGGTCCAATGAGCAGTTCTTC. It is translated as CASSVSGGSNEQFF.

This clonotype showed up just a few times. V is TRBV10-2 and J is TRBJ2-3; D is uncertain. In germline, CDR1 is WSHSY, CDR2 SAAADI. The CDR3 has 12 residues. Trimming took off 6 bases at V and 4 bases at J, with 8 bases between the two ends. This CDR3 is CASRESADTQYF. The CDR3 bases are TGCGCCAGCAGGGAAAGTGCAGATACGCAGTATTTT.

In its sample, this clonotype was seen a few times. V is TRBV7-9 and J is TRBJ1-5; D is ambiguous. Germline V gene sequence: CDR1 SEHNR, CDR2 FQNEAQ (reference sequence). This CDR3 is 15 amino acids long. V lost 1 base, J lost 3 bases, and 10 bases lay in between. CDR3 protein: CASSLGIQNNQPQHF. CDR3 sequence (DNA): TGTGCCAGCAGCTTAGGTATCCAAAACAATCAGCCCCAGCATTTT.

This rearrangement joins TRBV4-3 to TRBJ2-2; unclear D gene. CDR1 is LGHNA and CDR2 is YSLEER in the germline V gene. Trimming removed 1 base from V and 4 bases from J, with 13 bases in between. The CDR3 loop spans 16 amino acids. CDR3 protein: CASSQASWGSTGELFF. The CDR3 DNA is TGCGCCAGCAGCCAAGCGTCTTGGGGTAGCACCGGGGAGCTGTTTTTT.